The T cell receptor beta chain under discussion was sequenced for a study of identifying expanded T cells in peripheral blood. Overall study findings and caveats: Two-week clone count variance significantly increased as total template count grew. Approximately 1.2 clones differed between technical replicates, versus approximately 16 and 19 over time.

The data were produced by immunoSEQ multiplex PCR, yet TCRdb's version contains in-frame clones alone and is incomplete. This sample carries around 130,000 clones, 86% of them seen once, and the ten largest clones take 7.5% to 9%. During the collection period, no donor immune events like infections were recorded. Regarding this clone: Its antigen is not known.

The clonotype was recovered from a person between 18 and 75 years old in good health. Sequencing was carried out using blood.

The CDR3 loop reads CASRKDTEAFF. The DNA for the CDR3 is TGTGCCAGCAGAAAAGACACTGAAGCTTTCTTT. The chain uses TRBV2 and TRBJ1-1; D ambiguous. The V gene's germline CDR1 is SNHLY and CDR2 FYNNEI. Between the trimmed V and J ends, which lost 6 bases and 3 bases, there was a span of 5 bases. The CDR3 runs 11 residues.